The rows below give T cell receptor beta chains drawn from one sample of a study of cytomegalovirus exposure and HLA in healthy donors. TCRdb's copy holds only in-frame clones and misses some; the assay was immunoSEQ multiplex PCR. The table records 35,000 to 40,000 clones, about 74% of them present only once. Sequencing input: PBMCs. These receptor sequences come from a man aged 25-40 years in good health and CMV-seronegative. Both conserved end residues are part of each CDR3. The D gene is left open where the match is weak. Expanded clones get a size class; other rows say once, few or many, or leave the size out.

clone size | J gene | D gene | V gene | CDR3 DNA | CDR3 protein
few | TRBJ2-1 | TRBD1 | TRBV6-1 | TGTGCCAGCAGTGAAGCGATGGGACAGAACAATGAGCAGTTCTTC | CASSEAMGQNNEQFF
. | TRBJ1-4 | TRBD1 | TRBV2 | TGTGCCAGCGGACAGGGGGCCGAGGTGCCTAATGAAAAACTGTTTTTT | CASGQGAEVPNEKLFF
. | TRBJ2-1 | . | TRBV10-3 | TGTGCCACCGGGGGAGCCTACAATGAGCAGTTCTTC | CATGGAYNEQFF
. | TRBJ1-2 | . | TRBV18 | TGTGCCAGCTCACCCGGACAAGTAGACGGCTATGGCTACACCTTC | CASSPGQVDGYGYTF
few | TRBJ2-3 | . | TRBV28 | TGTGCCAGTATTAGGGCAGGGGCCACAGATACGCAGTATTTT | CASIRAGATDTQYF
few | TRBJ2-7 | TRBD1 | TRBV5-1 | TGCGCCAGCAGCTTGGGACAGGGGTTCCACGAGCAGTACTTC | CASSLGQGFHEQYF
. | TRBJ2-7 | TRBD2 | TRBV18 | TGTGCCAGCTCACCGCCCGGGGAAAGCGGGAGGCTAAACGAGCAGTACTTC | CASSPPGESGRLNEQYF
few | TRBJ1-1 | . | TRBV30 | TGTGCCTGGACTGCAGTGAACACTGAAGCTTTCTTT | CAWTAVNTEAFF
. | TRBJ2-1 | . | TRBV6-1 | TGTGCCAGCACCCTAGGGGAATACAATGAGCAGTTCTTC | CASTLGEYNEQFF
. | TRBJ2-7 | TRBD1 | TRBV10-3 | TGTGCCATCAGTGAGGGCCCATCAGGGGGCGGCGAGCAGTACTTC | CAISEGPSGGGEQYF
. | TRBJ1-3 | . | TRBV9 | TGTGCCAGCAGCGCCACCCCAGGGGTGTACGGAAACACCATATATTTT | CASSATPGVYGNTIYF
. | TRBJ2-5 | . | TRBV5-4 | TGTGCCAGCAGCGCCGCGGGCACGGACCAAGAGACCCAGTACTTC | CASSAAGTDQETQYF
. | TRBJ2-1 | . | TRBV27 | TGTGCCAGCATCCGACGGGGACTCCGGGACAGAAGCGATGAGCAGTTCTTC | CASIRRGLRDRSDEQFF
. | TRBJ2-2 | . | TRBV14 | TGTGCCAGCAGCCTTGGGGGGAGTTTCACCGGGGAGCTGTTTTTT | CASSLGGSFTGELFF
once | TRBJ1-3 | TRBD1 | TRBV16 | TGTGCCAGCAGCCAAAGGCAGACAGGGCTGTCCGGAAACACCATATATTTT | CASSQRQTGLSGNTIYF
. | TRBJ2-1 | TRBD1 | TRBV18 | TGTGCCAGCTCACCACAGACAGGGGAAAATGAGCAGTTCTTC | CASSPQTGENEQFF
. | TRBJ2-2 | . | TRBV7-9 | TGTGCCAGCAGCTTAGCACAGGAGTCTACGAACACCGGGGAGCTGTTTTTT | CASSLAQESTNTGELFF